Sequencing of this T cell receptor beta chain was carried out in a study of cytomegalovirus exposure and HLA in healthy donors (dated by TCRdb to about 2017). Notes on the research overall: An earlier analysis of under 600 of the donors reported approximately 290 Gb of sequence data and about 100 million unique TCR beta sequences from about 179 million T cells. An early release that covered approximately 600 HLA-typed donors contained approximately 300 gigabases of sequencing data and tens of millions of unique TCR sequences. Of the 398 genotyped donors, approximately 83% fell in the genetic ancestry cluster associated with self-reported Caucasian donors. The study aimed to test whether signatures of past pathogen exposure could be identified by cataloging public T cell receptors. The study profiled the T cell repertoires of some 610 subjects by immunosequencing and related them to cytomegalovirus serostatus. A separate validation cohort of over 95 different subjects was used in addition to the roughly 670-subject first cohort. To predict cytomegalovirus infection status, the study brought together high-throughput TCR immunosequencing, statistical association of individual TCRs with disease status, and machine learning. To study patterns of TCR occurrence, a later analysis re-analyzed previously published TCR beta repertoires from just over 650 donors and added high-resolution HLA genotyping. The later analysis used no new phenotypic data to find candidate immune exposures, relying instead on TCR beta sequences and their occurrence across donors. An earlier analysis of approximately 580 of the donors used high-throughput TCR beta sequencing to judge whether each TCR beta V gene segment behaved as functional or pseudogenic. Donor age, sex, ethnicity and CMV serostatus were collected together with the repertoire data. A later genetic analysis took genome-wide SNP genotypes for 398 of the 666 donors and used that subset as a discovery cohort. Every discovery cohort repertoire had been produced on one sequencing platform. HLA typing included class I and class II loci at four-digit resolution. The number of typed donors differed by locus: about 620-640 for A, B, C, DRB1 and DQB1; about 520 for DQA1; 606 for DPA1; and some 470 for DPB1. Roughly five DR-DQ haplotypes were treated as single units for association and clustering because of strong linkage in the cohort. On average, over 200,000 unique TCR beta nucleotide sequences were sequenced per donor among some 430 genotyped donors of the cohort, with roughly 18% of those sequences being non-productive. The investigation overall reported the following: According to a later genetic analysis, donors in an Asian-associated ancestry cluster had fewer N-insertions in productive TCRs than the approximately 630-donor mean. In this cohort, only TCR beta chains were sequenced, and detectable features were limited by the absence of alpha or paired-chain data. The 87-base-pair reads could not distinguish some IMGT-functional V segments, including TRBV6-2 and TRBV6-3, so those segments were excluded. In vitro tests confirmed that a few of the cytomegalovirus-associated TCR beta chains recognize cytomegalovirus antigens. Because counts were too low, roughly 17 rarely observed V segments, including chromosome 9 orphons, were left out of the earlier analysis of 587 of the donors. When HLA alleles, especially DR and DQ, strongly co-occurred, TCR associations were difficult to assign to individual alleles. A group of highly shared sequence variants was considered likely to be a technical artifact of the sequencing pipeline. In a later analysis, TCR association rates were found to vary across HLA loci, with the most associated TCRs seen for DRB1 alleles and the fewest for HLA-C alleles. The study listed 164 TCR beta chains as associated with cytomegalovirus. In an earlier analysis of a few hundred of the donors, most TCR beta V segments were observed in productive rearrangements about 90% or about 30% of the time, broadly matching IMGT annotations. According to the authors, the approach could potentially be generalized to other disease states and immunological phenotypes. Because HLA typing was unavailable for some donors at each locus, only the typed subset was used in association tests. At a false discovery rate of 0.05, a later analysis linked around 17,000 TCR beta sequences to specific HLA alleles. The classifier was reported to diagnose cytomegalovirus status with high specificity and sensitivity in both the original and validation cohorts. In a later analysis, several top co-occurrence clusters were reported to appear linked to parvovirus B19, influenza, CMV and Epstein-Barr virus. In a later genetic analysis, a missense DCLRE1C variant was associated with V-gene and J-gene trimming of TCR beta chains, and the association was replicated in an independent cohort. The presence/absence analyses assumed that sequencing depth was roughly uniform across donors, and that assumption may not be true. For the cohort, immune exposure information was limited to CMV serostatus. Most TCR sequences were observed very rarely across donors, whereas some public TCRs were present in many individuals. Compared with equally common non-associated chains, HLA-associated TCR beta chains in a later analysis were more clonally expanded and had lower generation probabilities. A further reported finding was that TCR beta sequences accurately predicted the HLA-A and HLA-B alleles for most subjects in the first cohort. Most CMV-associated TCR beta chains appeared to be HLA-restricted in a later analysis, and the HLA associations seemed to be driven largely by CMV exposure. Correlated functional status among segregating V segments might reflect linkage disequilibrium, but an unknown experimental factor could not be ruled out.

This clone was counted between two and nine times. The antigen it binds to is not known. Per-nucleotide qualities are absent, and no much larger clonotype sits a single base away. Libraries were built with the immunoSEQ multiplex PCR assay. For the multiplex PCR, a mixture combining 60 forward primers for TCR Vbeta segments and 13 reverse primers for TCR Jbeta segments was used. The CDR3 region of rearranged TCR beta genes was amplified from genomic DNA by a multiplex PCR assay. On the Illumina HiSeq System, the amplified TCR beta libraries were sequenced as 87-base-pair reads. For the original study's pipeline: Across the roughly 700 repertoires, a later analysis counted 80 million or so unique TCR beta chains, approximately 10 million of which were shared by at least two donors. Raw reads were error-corrected and collapsed into unique sequences by a nearest-neighbor algorithm in which closely related sequences were merged to remove PCR and sequencing errors. CDR3 sequences were aligned to IMGT reference sequences to assign V, D and J gene segments. For a sequence to be retained, a match of at least six nucleotides to both a V gene segment and a J gene segment was required. A rearrangement counted as productive if the CDR3 had no stop codons and remained in frame with V and J, and every other rearrangement counted as non-productive. Following IMGT convention, CDR3 was defined as the stretch from the second conserved V-encoded cysteine up to the conserved J-encoded phenylalanine. In an earlier analysis of more than 550 of the donors, sequences lacking an unambiguous match to a single V gene segment were excluded. An earlier analysis of around 600 of the donors classified V segments as functional when productive rearrangements were above 56.7% and as segregating when the standard deviation between donors was above 5%. A statistical classification framework was developed to diagnose cytomegalovirus status using the catalog of TCR beta chain sequences. In a later analysis, V and J genes were assigned by comparing TCR nucleotide sequences against IMGT/GENE-DB human TR gene sequences. Using the TCRdist pipeline, a later analysis assigned CDR3 sequences along with most-parsimonious VDJ recombination scenarios. In a later analysis, each TCR beta chain was defined by its CDR3 amino acid sequence together with its V-gene family, and reads lacking a unique V-gene family were excluded. As a way to deal with suspected cross-contamination and a sequencing artifact, a later analysis dropped nearly 600 nucleotide sequences that were highly shared and had low generation probability. In a later analysis, a clonal expansion index was calculated for each public chain from normalized within-repertoire ranks of inferred template counts. Generation probabilities in a later analysis came from a VDJ recombination model fitted to out-of-frame rearrangements, and those results were checked against IGoR. In a later analysis, TCR-TCR, TCR-HLA and TCR-CMV co-occurrence was scored with hypergeometric tests, and a repertoire-size bias correction was applied to TCR pairs. A later analysis estimated false discovery rates by permuting HLA or CMV assignments 20 times. In a later analysis, co-occurring TCRs were grouped using DBSCAN, with TCRdist sequence similarity added in when clustering inside HLA-allele-positive subsets. Repertoires with fewer than 30,000 or more than 120,000 public chains were left out of co-occurrence clustering, as were about five repertoires with anomalous nucleotide sharing. As stored in TCRdb, this immuneACCESS dataset retains in-frame rearrangements with V and J assigned. A fraction of the clones does not appear; measured against another copy, unresolved V genes explain less than half of the discrepancy, and the remainder lacks a known reason. V, J and clone size reflect that table, while D and trimming were determined from the DNA. This sample lists some 150,000 clones; roughly 80% were detected once. 3.3% of the sample goes to the ten largest clones.

The cohort was made up of under 800 healthy bone marrow donors. Cohort members were all nominally healthy when sampled, although unrecorded immune exposures were likely present. The donor was CMV seronegative and was included in the group of several hundred seronegative cohort members. A peripheral blood sample was provided by each donor, and peripheral blood mononuclear cells were used for TCR beta sequencing. Genomic DNA was extracted from the blood cell samples with the Qiagen DNeasy Blood Extraction Kit. Taken from cysteine to phenylalanine, the CDR3 has 15 residues. The entry retains the CDR3 DNA only, 45 bases that are in frame from base 1. Trimming removed 3 bases from V and 4 bases from J; the gene matches leave 7 bases unexplained. The germline V gene encodes CDR1 SGDLS and CDR2 YYNGEE.

The chain is encoded by TRBV9 joined to TRBJ1-1; 9 bases in between match TRBD1. The TCR comes from a middle-aged man in good health and CMV-seronegative. Sequencing used PBMCs. This receptor carries the CDR3 CASSGYRGPGTEAFF. The bases are TGTGCCAGCAGCGGTTACAGGGGGCCGGGCACTGAAGCTTTCTTT.